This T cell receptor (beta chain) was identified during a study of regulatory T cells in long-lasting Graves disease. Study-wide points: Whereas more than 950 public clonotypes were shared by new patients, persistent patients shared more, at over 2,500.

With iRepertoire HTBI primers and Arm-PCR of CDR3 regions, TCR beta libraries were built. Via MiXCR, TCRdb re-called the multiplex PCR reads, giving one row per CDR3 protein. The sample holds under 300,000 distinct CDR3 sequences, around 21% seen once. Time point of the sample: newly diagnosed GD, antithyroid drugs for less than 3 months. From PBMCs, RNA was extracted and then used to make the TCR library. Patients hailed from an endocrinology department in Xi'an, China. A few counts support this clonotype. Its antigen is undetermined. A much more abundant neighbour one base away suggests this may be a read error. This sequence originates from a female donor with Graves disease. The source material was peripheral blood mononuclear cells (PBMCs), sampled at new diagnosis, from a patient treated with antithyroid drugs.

The CDR3: CTSSLRDGYQETQYF. The CDR3 DNA reads as TGTACCAGCAGCTTAAGGGACGGCTACCAAGAGACCCAGTACTTC. The V call is TRBV7-2, the J call TRBJ2-5; D could derive from TRBD1 or TRBD2 (5 bases each). The CDR3 has 15 residues. The V gene's germline CDR1 is SGHTA and CDR2 FQGNSA. The ends were cut back, 2 bases at V and 0 bases at J, with 10 bases in the middle. Using reference TRBV7-2 and TRBJ2-5 for the parts outside the CDR3, the full variable domain is GAGVSQSPSNKVTEKGKDVELRCDPISGHTALYWYRQSLGQGLEFLIYFQGNSAPDKSGLPSDRFSAERTGGSVSTLTIQRTQQEDSAVYLCTSSLRDGYQETQYFGPGTRLLVL.